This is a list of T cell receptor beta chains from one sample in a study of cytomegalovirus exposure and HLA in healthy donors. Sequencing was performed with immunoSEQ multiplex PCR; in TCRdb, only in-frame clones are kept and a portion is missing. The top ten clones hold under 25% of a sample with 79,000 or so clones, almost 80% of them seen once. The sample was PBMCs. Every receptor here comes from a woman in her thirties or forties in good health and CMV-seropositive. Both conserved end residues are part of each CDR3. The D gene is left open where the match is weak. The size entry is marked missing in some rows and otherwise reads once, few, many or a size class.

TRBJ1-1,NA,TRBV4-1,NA,CASSQDLSPNTEAFF,TGCGCCAGCAGCCAAGATCTTAGTCCGAACACTGAAGCTTTCTTT
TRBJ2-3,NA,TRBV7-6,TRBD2,CASSLARGAGGPTDTQYF,TGTGCCAGCAGCTTAGCGCGGGGTGCGGGGGGGCCGACAGATACGCAGTATTTT
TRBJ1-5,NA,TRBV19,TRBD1,CASSQGGVGNQPQHF,TGTGCCAGTAGTCAGGGGGGAGTGGGCAATCAGCCCCAGCATTTT
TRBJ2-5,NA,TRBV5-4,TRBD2,CASSPERGEAETQYF,TGTGCCAGCAGCCCCGAGCGGGGGGAGGCAGAGACCCAGTACTTC
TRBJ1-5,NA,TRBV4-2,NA,CASSQDNYSNQPQHF,TGTGCCAGCAGCCAGGACAACTATAGCAATCAGCCCCAGCATTTT
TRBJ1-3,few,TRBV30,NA,CAWSDGGLKGTIYF,TGTGCCTGGAGTGATGGAGGGTTGAAGGGGACCATATATTTT
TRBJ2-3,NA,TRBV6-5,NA,CASRAGTDTQYF,TGTGCCAGCAGAGCGGGCACAGATACGCAGTATTTT
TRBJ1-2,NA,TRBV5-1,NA,CASSLDLWDRGGPSDGYTF,TGCGCCAGCAGCTTGGACCTATGGGATAGGGGAGGCCCTTCGGATGGCTACACCTTC
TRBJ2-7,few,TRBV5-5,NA,CASSFNYEQYF,TGTGCCAGCAGCTTCAACTACGAGCAGTACTTC
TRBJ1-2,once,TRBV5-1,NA,CASSATVSYGYTF,TGCGCCAGCAGCGCGACAGTCTCCTATGGCTACACCTTC
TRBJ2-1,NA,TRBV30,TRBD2,CAWSWSGANSYNEQFF,TGTGCCTGGAGTTGGAGCGGGGCCAATTCCTACAATGAGCAGTTCTTC
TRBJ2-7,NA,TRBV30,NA,CAWSRGHAYEQYF,TGTGCCTGGAGTCGTGGACACGCCTACGAGCAGTACTTC
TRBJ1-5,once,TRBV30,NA,CAWSRAPGGNQPQHF,TGTGCCTGGAGCCGGGCTCCAGGGGGCAATCAGCCCCAGCATTTT
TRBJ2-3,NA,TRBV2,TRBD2,CASRAGTSGRSTDTQYF,TGTGCCAGCAGGGCAGGGACTAGCGGGAGAAGCACAGATACGCAGTATTTT
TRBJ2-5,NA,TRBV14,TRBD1,CASSHWTGRETQYF,TGTGCCAGCAGCCACTGGACAGGGCGGGAGACCCAGTACTTC
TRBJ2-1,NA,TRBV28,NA,CASSLPQTNEQFF,TGTGCCAGCAGTTTACCCCAGACAAATGAGCAGTTCTTC
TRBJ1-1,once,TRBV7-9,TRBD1,CASSPPGQGPGGTEAFF,TGTGCCAGCAGCCCCCCGGGACAGGGTCCGGGGGGCACTGAAGCTTTCTTT